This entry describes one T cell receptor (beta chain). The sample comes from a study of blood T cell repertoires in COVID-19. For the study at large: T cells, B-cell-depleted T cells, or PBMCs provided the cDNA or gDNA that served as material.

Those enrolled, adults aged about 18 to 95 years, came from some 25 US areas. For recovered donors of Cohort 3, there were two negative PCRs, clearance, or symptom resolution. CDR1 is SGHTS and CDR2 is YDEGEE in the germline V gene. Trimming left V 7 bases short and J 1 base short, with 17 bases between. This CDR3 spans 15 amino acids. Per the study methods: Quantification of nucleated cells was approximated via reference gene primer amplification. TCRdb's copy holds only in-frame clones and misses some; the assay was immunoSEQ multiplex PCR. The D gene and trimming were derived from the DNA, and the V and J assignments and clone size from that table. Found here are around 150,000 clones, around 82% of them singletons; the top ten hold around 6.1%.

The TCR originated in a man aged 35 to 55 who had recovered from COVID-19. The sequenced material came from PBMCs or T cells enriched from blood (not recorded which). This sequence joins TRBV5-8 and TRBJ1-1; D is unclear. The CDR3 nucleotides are TGTGCCAGCCGATGGGAGTCCAGAGGGAACACTGAAGCTTTCTTT. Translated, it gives CASRWESRGNTEAFF.